This T cell receptor beta chain was sequenced during a study of T cells in Graves' hyperthyroidism and ophthalmopathy (dated by TCRdb to about 2019). Study-wide context: Peripheral blood samples were taken at initial diagnosis, before any treatment was given. After sampling, hyperthyroidism patients received methimazole starting at 30 mg daily, and ophthalmopathy patients received high-dose intravenous methylprednisolone. To identify distinguishing TCR V-J signatures, a discovery cohort of 100 or so patients was used, comprising 43 with Graves' ophthalmopathy and some 57 with stable Graves' hyperthyroidism. Prospective prediction of ophthalmopathy was tested in an independent validation cohort consisting of under 20 hyperthyroidism patients and approximately 16 patients who later progressed to ophthalmopathy. TCR Vbeta CDR3 sequencing of roughly 140 peripheral blood samples (43 ophthalmopathy, over 70 hyperthyroidism and roughly 17 progressor patients) is reported in the paper. For training and testing, the 110 or so patients in the discovery cohort were randomly divided in a 7:3 ratio. The study also compared thyroid tissue and blood T-cell repertoires from roughly 6 Graves' hyperthyroidism patients. What the study reported, not specific to this receptor: Most expanded thyroid clonotypes (frequency above 0.001) were also detected in blood, a finding suggesting that blood repertoires may reflect thyroid immune responses. Sample size was not statistically predetermined, and blinding of investigators to group allocation was not performed. In validation, progression to ophthalmopathy was predicted by the model with around 70% sensitivity and roughly 72% specificity, a median of about 6.4 months before onset. Ophthalmopathy was separated from stable hyperthyroidism by a 13 V-J signature model, with 87.88% sensitivity and approximately 81% specificity obtained in cross-validation and 80%/75% obtained in testing.

The TCR beta CDR3 regions were amplified from the RNA transcripts. The first round of RT-PCR for the TCR CDR3 was performed with the HTBI primer set and the Qiagen OneStep RT-PCR kit. Libraries were constructed in a second round of multiplex PCR, after which size selection and purification were performed. Libraries were sequenced paired-end with 100 bp reads on an Illumina HiSeq2000. The authors' analysis ran thus. SOAPnuke was used to process the raw data, with reads discarded if the reads contained adapters or uncalled bases, had a mean Phred below 15, or lacked an exact constant-primer or identifier match. High-quality paired reads were merged with COPE v1.2.5, and unique nucleotide sequences were defined as clonotypes. MiTCR v1.1 was used to align the clonotypes against IMGT TRBV, TRBD and TRBJ reference segments. The analysis was restricted to V-J combinations with a frequency above 0.0001, which together covered around 99% of the repertoires. A TCS score was defined as the ratio between F50 (clonal expansion) and ExV (chaos), using BLOSUM62-based TCRdist between CDR3 peptides within each V-J. Welch's t-statistics and random forest reduced roughly 530 V-J features to 10 to 15, which were used in a naive Bayes classifier (R e1071). Thyroid-blood repertoire similarity was quantified with the Morisita-Horn index. TCRdb reanalyzed the raw reads on its own, using fastp at Q25 for trimming and MiXCR for clone calling, and kept in-frame beta chains. Every entry covers one CDR3 protein and lists the most common genes and DNA from its rows. None of the V and J calls come from the authors' own analysis; TCRdb made them. This sample gives around 700,000 distinct CDR3 sequences in total; roughly a third of them show up just once. The leading ten clones occupy roughly 30% of the sample.

The CDR3 sequence holds 14 residues, the cysteine and phenylalanine included. CDR3 DNA is the only sequence kept; it has 42 bases, read in frame from the first base. Based on the germline V gene, the CDR1 and CDR2 sequences are SGHTA and FQGNSA. V and J are truncated by 2 bases and 12 bases respectively, leaving an intervening sequence of 19 bases. Stable Graves' hyperthyroidism was defined as the absence of progression to ophthalmopathy over 18 months of follow-up. The hyperthyroidism patients were between 18 and 65 years old and newly diagnosed, with a disease duration of less than 2 months. The study excluded patients with uncontrolled infections, other autoimmune diseases, pregnancy or lactation. Diagnoses relied on clinical symptoms, serum thyroxine and TRAb, thyroid ultrasound and orbital computed tomography. PBMCs were separated from roughly 9.3 ml of fresh peripheral blood using Ficoll-Paque density gradient centrifugation. Trizol reagent was used to extract total RNA, and RNA quality was then checked on an Agilent 2100 Bioanalyzer.

Regarding this clonotype: What this receptor recognizes is not known. This may stem from a read error, because a much larger clone lies one nucleotide away.

Recombination joined TRBV7-2 with TRBJ1-2; a tentative D call is TRBD1 (5 bases match). The source material was blood. This TCR was sampled from a woman aged 40 to 50 with Graves' hyperthyroidism. The nucleotide sequence is given as TGTGCCAGCAGCTTAAGTGAGGGACGGGGCTCTCACACCTTC. Its amino acids are CASSLSEGRGSHTF.